This entry features one TCR beta chain sequence. The antigen remains unidentified. The CDR3 is made up of 17 amino acids. Trimming removed 0 bases from V and 2 bases from J; junction bases left unmatched: 6. The germline CDR1 and CDR2 sequences are MGHRA and YSYEKL. These data belong to a study of blood T cells in healthy people across ages. General observations from the study: A conclusive naive versus antigen-experienced comparison was prevented by the unsorted PBMCs.

Healthy individuals of Caucasian origin from Russia, aged roughly 6 to 95, served as donors. Every donor gave approximately 10 milliliters of peripheral blood. Then a second PCR, running about 6 to 12 cycles, was carried out with a sample-barcoded 5' primer and a J-beta primer mix. One entry per CDR3 protein results from TCRdb running MiXCR on the 5' RACE reads. This sample has about 1,400,000 distinct CDR3 sequences, with almost 60% found just once. The genes are TRBV4-1 and TRBJ2-3; TRBD2 aligns across 9 bases. The clonotype comes from a man younger than 35 in good health. The sample was blood. The CDR3 spells CASSQEGGRGPTDTQYF. CDR3 in DNA: TGCGCCAGCAGCCAAGAGGGCGGGAGGGGTCCCACAGATACGCAGTATTTT.